This T cell receptor beta chain was recorded in a study of blood T cell repertoires in COVID-19. Data came from immunoSEQ multiplex PCR; TCRdb stores just in-frame clones and leaves some out. The data contain approximately 87,000 clones, approximately 90% of them seen just once; the ten biggest clones take up approximately 15%. The CDR3 is 12 amino acids. The junction had 5 bases not matched to a gene; V was cut back by 9 bases and J by 5 bases. Germline assignment: CDR1 LNHNV and CDR2 YYDKDF (reference sequence). The sequenced sample consisted of peripheral blood. The source is a man aged 70-80 years with active or convalescent COVID-19. V is TRBV15 and J is TRBJ2-5; 8 bases agree with TRBD2. The CDR3 sequence is CATQTSGETQYF. CDR3 sequence (DNA): TGTGCCACTCAAACTAGCGGCGAGACCCAGTACTTC.